This TCR beta chain is from a study of monozygotic twins with inflammatory bowel disease. Using the 5' RACE reads, TCRdb records one entry per CDR3 protein without DNA. The sample has some 89,000 distinct CDR3 sequences. This CDR3 comprises 15 residues. The TCR comes from a human donor with ulcerative colitis or Crohn's disease, or a healthy co-twin of an affected twin (not recorded which). This chain connects TRBV12-3 or TRBV12-4 to TRBJ1-5; TCRdb picks TRBD1, but there is no DNA to check that call. The material sequenced was blood. CDR3 amino acids: CASSLGQSSREPQHF.